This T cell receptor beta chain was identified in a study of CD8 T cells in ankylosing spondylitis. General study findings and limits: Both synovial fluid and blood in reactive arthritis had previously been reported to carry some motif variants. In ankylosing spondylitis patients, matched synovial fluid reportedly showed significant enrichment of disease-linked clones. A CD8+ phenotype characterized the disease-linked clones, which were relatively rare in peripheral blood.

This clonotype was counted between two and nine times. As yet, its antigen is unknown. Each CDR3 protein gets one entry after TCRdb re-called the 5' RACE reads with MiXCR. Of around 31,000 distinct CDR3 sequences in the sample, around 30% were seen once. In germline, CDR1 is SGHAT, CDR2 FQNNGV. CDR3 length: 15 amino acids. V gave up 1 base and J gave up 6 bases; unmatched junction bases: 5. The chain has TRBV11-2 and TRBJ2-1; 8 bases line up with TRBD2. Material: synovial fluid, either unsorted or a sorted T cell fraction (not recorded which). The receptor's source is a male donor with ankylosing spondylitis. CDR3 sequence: CASSLGAGGANEQFF. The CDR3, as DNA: TGTGCCAGCAGCTTAGGTGCGGGAGGAGCCAATGAGCAGTTCTTC.